This T cell receptor (beta chain) originates from a study of identical twins. TCRdb used MiXCR to reprocess the 5' RACE reads, holding one entry per CDR3 protein. This table has around 690,000 distinct CDR3 sequences, 21% appearing once. Germline assignment: CDR1 SGHTA and CDR2 FQGTGA. Germline trimming cut 3 bases from V and 5 bases from J; bases unmatched to any gene: 2. The CDR3 has 13 amino acids. The same sample was also studied in work on T cells expressing NK-cell markers.

The chain carries TRBV7-3 and TRBJ2-5; 8 positions match TRBD2. Material for sequencing was PBMCs. The sequence came from a woman aged 18-29 years in good health. Here the CDR3 reads CASSFVAGETQYF. In DNA form, the CDR3 reads TGTGCCAGCAGCTTCGTAGCGGGGGAGACCCAGTACTTC.